The subject of this entry is one T cell receptor (beta chain). These data belong to a study of CD8 T cells in Susac syndrome. Sequencing targeted TCR beta in blood CD8+ and CD4+ T cells. When the RNA was reverse transcribed, random hexamers were used with an input of roughly 0.45 to 1 ug. TCRdb ran MiXCR on the immunoSEQ multiplex PCR reads and lists one entry per CDR3 protein. The table lists 130,000 or so distinct CDR3 sequences, over 80% of them singletons. V lost 3 bases to trimming and J lost 0 bases, with 6 bases between them. Per germline, CDR1 SGHDT and CDR2 YYEEEE. The CDR3 is 14 amino acids. Sequencing used CD8+ T cells from PBMCs. This sequence was found in a human donor with multiple sclerosis. The chain links TRBV5-6 to TRBJ2-2, with D possibly TRBD1 on 5 matching bases. In DNA, the CDR3 is TGTGCCAGCAGCTGGACACCGAACACCGGGGAGCTGTTTTTT. As protein: CASSWTPNTGELFF.